The 11 T cell receptor beta chains below all came from one sample that was sequenced in a study of neoadjuvant anti-PD-1 for oral cavity cancer. Sequenced by immunoSEQ multiplex PCR; TCRdb stores in-frame clones only, minus some. The sample shows 68,000 or so clones, approximately 84% of them seen only once. Time point described: after neoadjuvant nivolumab, at surgical resection. Specimen: PBMCs, collected after nivolumab (anti-PD-1) treatment. Source of these receptors: a person aged 35-79 years with oral cavity squamous cell carcinoma.

The chain carries TRBV6-1 and TRBJ1-1; D is unresolved. V lost 7 bases and J 4 bases, leaving 16 bases between the germline ends. CDR1 is MNHNS, CDR2 SASEGT, per germline. The CDR3 sequence is 14 residues long. Here the CDR3 reads CASIQPAFGTEAFF. For the CDR3, the DNA is TGTGCCAGCATTCAACCAGCTTTCGGCACTGAAGCTTTCTTT.

The CDR3, as DNA: TGTGCCAGCAGGCAGGGGGGAAACTCTGGAAACACCATATATTTT. It yields the protein CASRQGGNSGNTIYF. The chain has TRBV2 and TRBJ1-3; 7 nucleotides line up with TRBD1. With 6 bases clipped from V and 0 bases from J, the junction kept 5 bases outside the gene matches. This CDR3 region has 15 residues. The germline gives CDR1 SNHLY, CDR2 FYNNEI.

The table lists this clone with a count of one. The chain is built from TRBV6-1 and TRBJ2-7; D possibly uses TRBD1 or TRBD2 (5 bases each). Looked up from germline, CDR1 is MNHNS and CDR2 is SASEGT. The length of the CDR3 is 13 residues. Trimming removed 4 bases at V and 7 bases at J, with 14 bases between. The CDR3 coding sequence is TGTGCCAGCAGTGCTGGGGACGTCTTTGAGCAGTACTTC. It is translated as CASSAGDVFEQYF.

The chain carries TRBV7-8 and TRBJ2-5; unclear D gene. Between the trimmed V and J ends, which lost 5 bases and 7 bases, there was a span of 11 bases. CDR3 length equals 12 residues. Germline CDR1 and CDR2: SGHVS and FQNEAQ. The CDR3 spells CASSPGLGTQYF. The CDR3 nucleotides read TGTGCCAGCAGCCCCGGGCTGGGGACCCAGTACTTC. Together with reference TRBV7-8 and TRBJ2-5, the CDR3 gives the full variable domain: GAGVSQSPRYKVAKRGQDVALRCDPISGHVSLFWYQQALGQGPEFLTYFQNEAQLDKSGLPSDRFFAERPEGSVSTLKIQRTQQEDSAVYLCASSPGLGTQYFGPGTRLLVL.

This clone was detected once. The chain is built from TRBV29-1 and TRBJ2-5, with D tentatively TRBD1 (6 bases). In germline, CDR1 is SQVTM, CDR2 ANQGSEA. This CDR3 spans 14 amino acids. V lost 7 bases and J lost 5, with 20 bases in between. CDR3 sequence reads: CSGASLGHGETQYF. CDR3 nucleotide sequence: TGCAGCGGGGCATCTTTGGGACATGGGGAGACCCAGTACTTC.

This clone showed up just a few times. The chain is built from TRBV5-1 and TRBJ2-2; perhaps TRBD1 as D (5 bases). Germline V gives CDR1 SGHRS, CDR2 YFSETQ. The CDR3 runs to 13 residues. Trimming took 5 bases from V and 7 from J, leaving 12 bases between them. The CDR3 coding sequence is TGCGCCAGCAGTCGACCCCAGGGCGGGGAGCTGTTTTTT. Translated, it gives CASSRPQGGELFF. The entire variable domain, with the rest obtained from reference TRBV5-1 and TRBJ2-2, is as follows: KAGVTQTPRYLIKTRGQQVTLSCSPISGHRSVSWYQQTPGQGLQFLFEYFSETQRNKGNFPGRFSGRQFSNSRSEMNVSTLELGDSALYLCASSRPQGGELFFGEGSRLTVL.

For the CDR3, the DNA is TGTGCCGTGGACGGGGGGGGGAGGACTGAAGCTTTCTTT. Translating gives CAVDGGGRTEAFF. The V call is TRBV30, the J call TRBJ1-1, with D maybe TRBD1 (5 bases). The CDR3 is made up of 13 amino acids. Trimming left V 8 bases short and J 5 bases short, with 18 bases between. Germline V gene sequence: CDR1 GTSNPN, CDR2 SVGIG (reference sequence).

CDR3 DNA sequence: TGTGCCAGCAGTTCCTTGACAGGCAACTATGGCTACACCTTC. Translated, it gives CASSSLTGNYGYTF. The V gene is TRBV6-5, the J gene TRBJ1-2, with a weak D call TRBD1 (6 bases). Germline assignment: CDR1 MNHEY and CDR2 SVGAGI. Trimming cost V 4 bases and J 2 bases, with 11 bases left between them. The CDR3 has 14 amino acids.

This chain connects TRBV9 to TRBJ1-2; D remains unclear. Germline V lookup: CDR1 SGDLS, CDR2 YYNGEE. The CDR3 is 14 residues long. Trimming shortened V by 0 bases and J by 4 bases, and 10 bases separated the two germline ends. CDR3 in DNA: TGTGCCAGCAGCGTAGCTGGGGAGGGCTATGGCTACACCTTC. Protein: CASSVAGEGYGYTF.

J is TRBJ1-1 and V is TRBV7-8; TRBD1 is a possible D gene (6 bases). Trimming shortened V by 0 bases and J by 5 bases, and 13 bases separated the two germline ends. Per germline, CDR1 SGHVS and CDR2 FQNEAQ. The CDR3 sequence is 15 residues long. The CDR3 sequence is CASSLAKQGWTEAFF. The CDR3 DNA reads as TGTGCCAGCAGCTTAGCGAAACAGGGCTGGACTGAAGCTTTCTTT.

This rearrangement joins TRBV28 to TRBJ2-7; 7 bases line up with TRBD1. Germline-derived CDR1 and CDR2 are MDHEN and SYDVKM. The CDR3 covers 14 residues. With 7 bases clipped from V and 0 bases from J, the junction kept 6 bases outside the gene matches. The CDR3 protein is CASMARDSSYEQYF. The DNA for the CDR3 is TGTGCCAGCATGGCACGGGACAGCTCCTACGAGCAGTACTTC.